This T cell receptor beta chain stems from a study of T cells in Graves' hyperthyroidism and ophthalmopathy. Participants, patients aged 18 to 65, had newly diagnosed hyperthyroidism with a duration under 2 months. Findings and caveats of the study: Ophthalmopathy was separated from stable hyperthyroidism by a 13 V-J model. Expanded thyroid clonotypes (above 0.001) were mostly also found in blood.

Amplified regions were TCR beta CDR3 sequences from RNA transcripts. The HTBI primer set served for first-round RT-PCR of the TCR CDR3. TCRdb itself ran the multiplex PCR reads through MiXCR, one entry per CDR3 protein. Altogether 530,000 or so distinct CDR3 sequences are present, under 60% being singletons, with the ten largest covering approximately 7.5%. This CDR3 spans 15 amino acids. V lost 1 base, J lost 5 bases, and 11 bases lay in between. Germline loops: CDR1 SGHAT, CDR2 FQNNGV. This clonotype was counted ten times or more. Its antigen is unidentified. The chain recombines TRBV11-2 with TRBJ1-4; the D is unclear. The clonotype comes from a woman aged 18-29 years with Graves' hyperthyroidism. The specimen was peripheral blood or thyroid tissue (not recorded which). DNA for the CDR3: TGTGCCAGCAGCTTAGTTGGCCAGAGGAATGAAAAACTGTTTTTT. Its protein is CASSLVGQRNEKLFF.